Presented here are 11 T cell receptor beta chains from one specimen sequenced in a study of blood T cell repertoires in COVID-19. Measured with immunoSEQ multiplex PCR; TCRdb has only the in-frame clones, and not every one. Of about 68,000 clones in the sample, 70% to 80% are singletons; the top ten hold about 24%. Specimen: peripheral blood. The source is a human donor in a cohort sampled during active COVID-19.

This chain joins TRBV24-1 and TRBJ2-1, with 14 bases lining up with TRBD2. Unmatched junction bases numbered 10, after V lost 4 bases and J lost 0 bases. Germline CDR1 reads KGHDR; CDR2 reads SFDVKD. The CDR3 sequence is 20 residues long. The CDR3 DNA follows: TGTGCCACCAGTGACCCCTCGGGACTAGCGGGAGAAGGCTCCTACAATGAGCAGTTCTTC. Protein: CATSDPSGLAGEGSYNEQFF.

Worth noting for this clone: The same CDR3 can be traced to other DNA sequences in this sample. The rearrangement uses TRBV5-8 and TRBJ2-7; 8 bases match TRBD2. Germline-derived CDR1 and CDR2 are SGHTS and YDEGEE. The V segment lost 7 bases and the J segment 6 bases; nucleotides outside the gene matches: 12. This CDR3 contains 14 residues. CDR3 in DNA: TGTGCCAGCTGGGGTCGGGAGGGGGGCCTCGAGCAGTACTTC. Residues: CASWGREGGLEQYF.

This chain links TRBV14 with TRBJ2-1; D is unresolved. Per the germline V gene, CDR1 is SGHDN and CDR2 is FVKESK. The CDR3 length is 14 residues. Trimming left V 1 base short and J 5 bases short, with 9 bases between. The CDR3 DNA reads TGTGCCAGCAGCCAAGTTATGGGCCACAATGAGCAGTTCTTC. Its translation is CASSQVMGHNEQFF.

The rearrangement links TRBV4-2 to TRBJ2-1; TRBD2 might be the D (7 bases). V lost 1 base and J 5 bases, leaving 24 bases between the germline ends. CDR3 size: 19 residues. Germline V CDR1 and CDR2: LGHNA, YNFKEQ. DNA of the CDR3: TGTGCCAGCAGCCAAGGGGGGGGCGAAGGAATAGCGGAGGACAATGAGCAGTTCTTC. It codes for CASSQGGGEGIAEDNEQFF.

This chain uses TRBV9 with TRBJ1-2; possible D gene TRBD1, 5 bases. This CDR3 is 16 amino acids long. V lost 0 bases, J lost 0 bases, and 12 bases lay in between. Germline V gives CDR1 SGDLS, CDR2 YYNGEE. DNA of the CDR3: TGTGCCAGCAGCGTAGAACCCGACAGTCCTAACTATGGCTACACCTTC. It is translated as CASSVEPDSPNYGYTF.

The rearrangement uses TRBV18 and TRBJ1-5, with D possibly matching TRBD1 (5 bases). This CDR3 has 13 residues. Germline V CDR1 and CDR2: KGHSH, LQKENI. V shed 3 bases and J shed 7 bases, with 10 bases lying between them. The chain's CDR3 is CASSPGGDQPQHF. CDR3 nucleotides: TGTGCCAGCTCACCGGGGGGGGACCAGCCCCAGCATTTT.

The J gene is TRBJ2-7, the V gene TRBV11-2; the D is unclear. This CDR3 spans 15 amino acids. Trimming shortened V by 1 base and J by 7 bases, and 17 bases separated the two germline ends. Germline V gives CDR1 SGHAT, CDR2 FQNNGV. The CDR3 nucleotides are TGTGCCAGCAGCTTAGGAGCCGCAATGTCGTGGGAGCAGTACTTC. Amino acid sequence: CASSLGAAMSWEQYF.

The chain is built from TRBV10-3 and TRBJ1-2; 9 bases agree with TRBD1. The CDR3 is made up of 13 amino acids. V shed 10 bases and J 4 bases; nucleotides not matched to a gene: 7. Germline lookup yields CDR1 ENHRY and CDR2 SYGVKD. The CDR3 nucleotides are TGTGCCACCAGGGACAGGGAGGCCTATGGCTACACCTTC. Translated: CATRDREAYGYTF.

V usage is TRBV5-1 and J usage is TRBJ2-7; tentative D call: TRBD1 (6 bases). The CDR3 runs to 15 residues. The V and J ends lost 1 base and 0 bases respectively, with 11 bases between them. Germline-derived CDR1 and CDR2 are SGHRS and YFSETQ. The CDR3 DNA reads TGCGCCAGCAGCTTGTATCCAGGGGACTCCTACGAGCAGTACTTC. Translating gives CASSLYPGDSYEQYF. Together with reference TRBV5-1 and TRBJ2-7, the CDR3 gives the full variable domain: KAGVTQTPRYLIKTRGQQVTLSCSPISGHRSVSWYQQTPGQGLQFLFEYFSETQRNKGNFPGRFSGRQFSNSRSEMNVSTLELGDSALYLCASSLYPGDSYEQYFGPGTRLTVT.

V and J are TRBV19 and TRBJ1-1; D remains unclear. This CDR3 contains 14 residues. CDR1 and CDR2 from the germline V gene are LNHDA and SQIVND (reference sequence). Trimming removed 1 base from V and 3 bases from J, with 9 bases in between. The DNA of the CDR3 is TGTGCCAGTAGTATAGGGCCGTTCGACACTGAAGCTTTCTTT. It yields the protein CASSIGPFDTEAFF.

The chain uses TRBV7-8 and TRBJ1-5; D unresolved. Germline V gene lookup returns CDR1 SGHVS and CDR2 FQNEAQ. CDR3 size: 15 residues. With 1 base removed from V and 7 bases from J, the gap between germline ends came to 14 bases. The CDR3 bases are TGTGCCAGCAGCTTAGGTGCCAGGCAAGGACAGCCCCAGCATTTT. Protein: CASSLGARQGQPQHF.